The T cell receptor beta chain described here comes from a study of blood T cell repertoires in COVID-19 (dated by TCRdb to about 2020). Background for the entire study: Collaborator samples came from the United States, Italy and Spain and covered acute and convalescent phases of COVID-19. The material from the prospective study consisted of cDNA or gDNA derived from T cells, B-cell-depleted T cells, or PBMCs. Subjects who had been exposed to COVID-19, were actively infected with it, or had recovered from it provided the deeply sampled blood TCRbeta repertoires that made up the dataset. A freely available public database, intended as a resource for researchers studying the immune response to SARS-CoV-2, is where the repertoires were released. Samples came from the ongoing ImmuneRACE study (first 160 participants) plus 1,254 subjects from 6 global collaborators. Nearly every sample came with metadata listing a de-identified subject ID, COVID-19 status, age in years and sex. Where available, HLA class I and class II types were obtained from metadata supplied by the sample provider rather than from assay-based typing.

Note on this clone: Its antigen is unknown. The record has no base qualities; no much larger clone is one base away.

The germline V gene provides CDR1 MDHEN and CDR2 SYDVKM. Measured from the cysteine to the phenylalanine, the CDR3 is 13 residues long. Only the CDR3 region is kept as DNA, spanning 39 bases read in frame from base 1. V is trimmed back by 11 bases and J by 9 bases, and the junction contains 12 bases that no gene match accounts for. Collaborating institutions collected whole blood in K2EDTA tubes following their own protocols. For TCRbeta analysis, collaborators shipped samples as frozen whole blood, isolated PBMCs, or DNA extracted from either of those sample types. Beyond this particular receptor, the publication reports: Clinical and demographic metadata were provided uncurated, with the amount varying by source and participant.

TCRbeta CDR3 regions were amplified from genomic DNA by means of the immunoSEQ Assay, a bias-controlled multiplex PCR. From the authors' description of their analysis: The number of nucleated cells in each sample was estimated from the amplification of reference gene primers within the assay. Sequence reads were collapsed and filtered to measure the absolute abundance of every unique TCRbeta CDR3 rearrangement. For each sample, productive Simpson clonality was calculated as the square root of Simpson's diversity index over productive rearrangements. The source is immuneACCESS, and TCRdb retained only in-frame sequences with V and J called. Part of the clones is not carried over; for the studies checked, unresolved V genes explain less than half of this, and the remainder is unexplained. The DNA was the basis for D and trimming; V, J and clone size are from that table. The sample table holds over 40,000 clones, of which approximately 80% were seen once. About 7.6% of the sample lies in the top ten.

The sequence came from a human donor in a cohort sampled during active COVID-19. The sequenced sample consisted of peripheral blood. This sequence uses TRBV28 and TRBJ2-1, with 8 bases in between that match TRBD2. CDR3 protein: CAFAVTGGGEQFF. The sequenced DNA is TGTGCCTTCGCGGTCACCGGGGGGGGTGAGCAGTTCTTC.